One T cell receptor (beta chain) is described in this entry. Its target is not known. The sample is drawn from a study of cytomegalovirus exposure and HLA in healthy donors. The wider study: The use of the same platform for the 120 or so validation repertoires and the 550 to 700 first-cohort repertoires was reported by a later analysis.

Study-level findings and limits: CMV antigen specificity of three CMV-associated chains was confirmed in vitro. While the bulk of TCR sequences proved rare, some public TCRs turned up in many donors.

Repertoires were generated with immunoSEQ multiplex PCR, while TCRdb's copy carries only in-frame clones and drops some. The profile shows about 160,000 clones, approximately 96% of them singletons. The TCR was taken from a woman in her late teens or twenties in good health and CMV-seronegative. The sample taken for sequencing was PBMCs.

The CDR3 region is CASSSGQLSSGNTIYF. In DNA form, the CDR3 reads TGCGCCAGCAGCTCCGGACAGCTGAGCTCTGGAAACACCATATATTTT. This chain uses TRBV5-1 with TRBJ1-3; a possible D gene is TRBD1 (6 bases). With 3 bases removed from V and 0 bases from J, the gap between germline ends came to 13 bases. This CDR3 contains 16 residues. Germline V gene sequence: CDR1 SGHRS, CDR2 YFSETQ.